Given below is one T cell receptor (beta chain) in context. Its cognate antigen is unknown. Profiled with immunoSEQ multiplex PCR; TCRdb holds only in-frame clones, not every one. The table shows over 14,000 clones, with 80% to 95% occurring only once. These data come from a study of T cell clones after liver transplantation. Study findings and constraints: A larger donor-reactive than third-party decline suggested partial antigen-specific deletion. Small, mixed patient groups and varying post-transplant times limit these conclusions. Circulating graft-donor-reactive CD4 TCRbeta sequences fell significantly post-transplant in 5 of 8 subjects.

CDR1 and CDR2 from the germline V gene are ENHRY and SYGVKD. V was clipped by 8 bases and J by 4 bases; unmatched bases: 0. The length of the CDR3 is 11 residues. The chain uses TRBV10-3 and TRBJ2-5, with 8 bases fitting TRBD2. Source: CD8+ T cells from blood, taken before liver transplant. This clonotype was obtained from a human donor who received a liver transplant. The CDR3 is CAILAGETQYF. DNA of the CDR3: TGTGCCATCCTAGCGGGAGAGACCCAGTACTTC.